This T cell receptor beta chain was obtained from a study of T-cell memory formation after mild COVID-19. Each CDR3 protein is one row after TCRdb ran MiXCR on the 5' RACE reads. The repertoire holds about 390,000 distinct CDR3 sequences, with about 17% as singletons. Between the trimmed V and J ends, which lost 0 bases and 2 bases, there was a span of 23 bases. Germline CDR1 reads LGHNA; CDR2 reads YSLEER. CDR3 length: 19 amino acids. The clonotype was recovered from a young man who had mild COVID-19 (a few samples of this study predate the infection). Cell type and time point are not known. The chain uses TRBV4-3 and TRBJ2-7, with D perhaps TRBD2 (6 bases). The specimen was PBMCs or a T cell subset sorted from them (not recorded which). CDR3 bases: TGCGCCAGCAGCCAAGAAGGAGGGGCAGTCCCATCAGGTCCCTACGAGCAGTACTTC. Residues: CASSQEGGAVPSGPYEQYF.